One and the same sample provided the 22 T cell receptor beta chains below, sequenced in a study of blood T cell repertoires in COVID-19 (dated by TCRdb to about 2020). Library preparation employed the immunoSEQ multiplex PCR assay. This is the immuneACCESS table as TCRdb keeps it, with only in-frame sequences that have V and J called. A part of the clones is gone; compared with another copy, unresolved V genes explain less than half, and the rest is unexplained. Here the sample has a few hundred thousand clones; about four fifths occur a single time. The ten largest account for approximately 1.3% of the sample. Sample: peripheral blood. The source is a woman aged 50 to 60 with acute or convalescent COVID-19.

CDR3 DNA sequence: TGTGCCAGTGTTAATACAGCCGACACTGAAGCTTTCTTT. Translation: CASVNTADTEAFF. This rearrangement joins TRBV19 to TRBJ1-1; D is undetermined. The CDR3 is made up of 13 amino acids. Trimming cost V 8 bases and J 3 bases, with 13 bases left between them. CDR1 and CDR2 from the germline V gene are LNHDA and SQIVND (reference sequence).

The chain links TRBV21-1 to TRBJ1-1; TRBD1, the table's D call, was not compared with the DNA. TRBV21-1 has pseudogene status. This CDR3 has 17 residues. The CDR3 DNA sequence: TGTGCCAGCAGCAACCTCGACAGGGGGCGAGAGGACACTGAAGCTTTCTTT. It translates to CASSNLDRGREDTEAFF.

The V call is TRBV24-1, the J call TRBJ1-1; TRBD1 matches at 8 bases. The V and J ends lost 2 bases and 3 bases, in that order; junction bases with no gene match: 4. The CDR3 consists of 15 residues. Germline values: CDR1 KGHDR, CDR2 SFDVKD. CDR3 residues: CATSDSKQGDTEAFF. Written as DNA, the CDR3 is TGTGCCACCAGTGATTCCAAACAGGGGGACACTGAAGCTTTCTTT.

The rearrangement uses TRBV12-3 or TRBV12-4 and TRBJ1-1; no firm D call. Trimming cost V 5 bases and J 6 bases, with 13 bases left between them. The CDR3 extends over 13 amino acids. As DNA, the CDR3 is TGTGCCAGCAGTCCTTATGAGGGCGCTGAAGCTTTCTTT. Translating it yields CASSPYEGAEAFF.

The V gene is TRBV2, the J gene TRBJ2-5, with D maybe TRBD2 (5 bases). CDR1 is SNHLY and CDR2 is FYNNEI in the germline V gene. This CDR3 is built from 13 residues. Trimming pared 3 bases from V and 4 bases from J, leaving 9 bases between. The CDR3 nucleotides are TGTGCCAGCAGTGAGCTAGCCCGAGAGACCCAGTACTTC. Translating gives CASSELARETQYF.

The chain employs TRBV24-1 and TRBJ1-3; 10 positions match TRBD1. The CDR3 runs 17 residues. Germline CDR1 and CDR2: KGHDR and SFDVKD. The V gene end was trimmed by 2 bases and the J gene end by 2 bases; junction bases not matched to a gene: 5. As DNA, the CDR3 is TGTGCCACCAGTGATTCCCGACAGGGGGCAACTGGAAACACCATATATTTT. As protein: CATSDSRQGATGNTIYF.

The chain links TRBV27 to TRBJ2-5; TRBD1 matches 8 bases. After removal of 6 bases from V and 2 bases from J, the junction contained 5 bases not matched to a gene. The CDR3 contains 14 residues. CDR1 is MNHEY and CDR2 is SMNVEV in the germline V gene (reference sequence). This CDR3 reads CASSLNRGQETQYF. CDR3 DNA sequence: TGTGCCAGCAGCCTAAACAGGGGGCAAGAGACCCAGTACTTC.

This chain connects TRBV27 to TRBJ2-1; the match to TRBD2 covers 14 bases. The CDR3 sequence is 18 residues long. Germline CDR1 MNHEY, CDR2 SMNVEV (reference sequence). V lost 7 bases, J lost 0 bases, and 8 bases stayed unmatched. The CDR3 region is CASNRLAGGPSSYNEQFF. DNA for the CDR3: TGTGCCAGCAATAGACTAGCGGGAGGGCCGAGCTCCTACAATGAGCAGTTCTTC.

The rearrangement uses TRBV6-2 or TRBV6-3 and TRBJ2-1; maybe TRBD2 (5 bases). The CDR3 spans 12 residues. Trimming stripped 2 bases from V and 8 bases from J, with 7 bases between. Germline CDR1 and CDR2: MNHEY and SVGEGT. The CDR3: CASSYREHEQFF. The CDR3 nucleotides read TGTGCCAGCAGTTACAGGGAGCATGAGCAGTTCTTC.

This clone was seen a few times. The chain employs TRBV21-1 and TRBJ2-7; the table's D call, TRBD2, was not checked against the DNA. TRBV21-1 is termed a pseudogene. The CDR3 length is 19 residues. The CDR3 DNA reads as TGTGCCAGCAGCATAAGATGTAAGGAGGGTTTTAATCGACCCTACGAGCAGTACGTC. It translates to CASSIRCKEGFNRPYEQYV.

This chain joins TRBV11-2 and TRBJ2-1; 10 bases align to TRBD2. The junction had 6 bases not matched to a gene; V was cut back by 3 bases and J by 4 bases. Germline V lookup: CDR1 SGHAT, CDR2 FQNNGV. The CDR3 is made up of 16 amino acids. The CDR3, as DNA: TGTGCCAGCAGCTTGGTAGCGGGGGGCTTTTACAATGAGCAGTTCTTC. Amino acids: CASSLVAGGFYNEQFF.

The CDR3 region has the DNA TGCGCCAGCAGCGTACAGTTGAATGAGCAGTTCTTC. Protein: CASSVQLNEQFF. The chain is built from TRBV5-1 and TRBJ2-1; D call uncertain. CDR1 SGHRS and CDR2 YFSETQ come from the germline V gene. V dropped 4 bases and J dropped 7 bases, with 9 bases sitting between them. The CDR3 has 12 residues.

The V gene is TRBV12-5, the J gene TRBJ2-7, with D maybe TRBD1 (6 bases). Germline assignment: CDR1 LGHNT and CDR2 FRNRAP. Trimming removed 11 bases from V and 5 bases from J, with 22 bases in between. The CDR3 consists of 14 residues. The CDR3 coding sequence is TGTGCTGGGGGCATAAATCTCCGGCGGGACGAGCAGTACGTC. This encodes CAGGINLRRDEQYV.

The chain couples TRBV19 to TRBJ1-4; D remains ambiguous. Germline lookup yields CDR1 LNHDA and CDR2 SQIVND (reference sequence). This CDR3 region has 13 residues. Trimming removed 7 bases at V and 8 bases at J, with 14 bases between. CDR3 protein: CASTFDAREKLFF. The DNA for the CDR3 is TGTGCCAGTACCTTCGACGCGAGGGAAAAACTGTTTTTT.

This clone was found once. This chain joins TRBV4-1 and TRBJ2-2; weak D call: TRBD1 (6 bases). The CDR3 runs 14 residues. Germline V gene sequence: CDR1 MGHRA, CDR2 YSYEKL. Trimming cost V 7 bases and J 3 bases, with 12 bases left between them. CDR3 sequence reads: CASTTWTDTGELFF. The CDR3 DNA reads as TGCGCCAGCACGACGTGGACAGACACCGGGGAGCTGTTTTTT.

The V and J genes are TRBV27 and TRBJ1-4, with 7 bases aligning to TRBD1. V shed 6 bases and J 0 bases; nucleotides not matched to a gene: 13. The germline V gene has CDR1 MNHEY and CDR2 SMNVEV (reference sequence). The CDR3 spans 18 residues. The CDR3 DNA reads TGTGCCAGCAGACTAACAGGGGTTGGTACCTCAACTAATGAAAAACTGTTTTTT. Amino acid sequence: CASRLTGVGTSTNEKLFF.

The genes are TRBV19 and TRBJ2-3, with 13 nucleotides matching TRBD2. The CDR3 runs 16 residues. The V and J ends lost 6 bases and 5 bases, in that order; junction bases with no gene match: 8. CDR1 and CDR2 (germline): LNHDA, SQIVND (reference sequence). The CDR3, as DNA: TGTGCCAGTAGCCCGGGGACTAGCGGGATTGTAGATACGCAGTATTTT. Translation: CASSPGTSGIVDTQYF.

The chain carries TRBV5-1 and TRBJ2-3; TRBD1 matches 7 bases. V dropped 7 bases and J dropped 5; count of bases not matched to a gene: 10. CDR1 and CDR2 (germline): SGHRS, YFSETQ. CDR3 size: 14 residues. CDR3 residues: CASYPGTVGDTQYF. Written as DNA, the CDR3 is TGCGCCAGCTACCCCGGGACAGTGGGAGATACGCAGTATTTT.

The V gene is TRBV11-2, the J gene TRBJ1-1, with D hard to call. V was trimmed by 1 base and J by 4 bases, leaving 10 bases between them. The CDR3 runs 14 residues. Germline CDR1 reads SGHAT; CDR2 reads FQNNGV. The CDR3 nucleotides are TGTGCCAGCAGCTTAGGGACCGGGGTCACTGAAGCTTTCTTT. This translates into CASSLGTGVTEAFF. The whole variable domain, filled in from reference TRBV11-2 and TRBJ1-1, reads EAGVAQSPRYKIIEKRQSVAFWCNPISGHATLYWYQQILGQGPKLLIQFQNNGVVDDSQLPKDRFSAERLKGVDSTLKIQPAKLEDSAVYLCASSLGTGVTEAFFGQGTRLTVV.

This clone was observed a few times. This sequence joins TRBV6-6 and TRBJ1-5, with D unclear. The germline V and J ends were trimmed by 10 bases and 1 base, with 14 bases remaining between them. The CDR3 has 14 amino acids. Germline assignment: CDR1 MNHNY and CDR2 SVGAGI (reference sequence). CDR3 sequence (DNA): TGTGCCACTCGCGGGGAGACGAGCAATCAGCCCCAGCATTTT. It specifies CATRGETSNQPQHF.

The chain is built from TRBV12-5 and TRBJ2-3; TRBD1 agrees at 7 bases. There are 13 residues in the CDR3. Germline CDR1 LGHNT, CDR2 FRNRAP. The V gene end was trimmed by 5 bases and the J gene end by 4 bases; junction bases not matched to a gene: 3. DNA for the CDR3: TGTGCTAGTGGTACAGGGGTATCAGATACGCAGTATTTT. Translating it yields CASGTGVSDTQYF. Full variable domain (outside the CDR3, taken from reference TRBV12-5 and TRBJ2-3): DARVTQTPRHKVTEMGQEVTMRCQPILGHNTVFWYRQTMMQGLELLAYFRNRAPLDDSGMPKDRFSAEMPDATLATLKIQPSEPRDSAVYFCASGTGVSDTQYFGPGTRLTVL.

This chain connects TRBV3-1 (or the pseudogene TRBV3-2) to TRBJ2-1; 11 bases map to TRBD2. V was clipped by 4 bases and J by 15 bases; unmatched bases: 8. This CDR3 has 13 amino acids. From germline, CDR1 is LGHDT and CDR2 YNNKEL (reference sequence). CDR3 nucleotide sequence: TGTGCCAGCAGCCTAGGACTAGCGGGCTTCCCGTTCTTC. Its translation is CASSLGLAGFPFF.